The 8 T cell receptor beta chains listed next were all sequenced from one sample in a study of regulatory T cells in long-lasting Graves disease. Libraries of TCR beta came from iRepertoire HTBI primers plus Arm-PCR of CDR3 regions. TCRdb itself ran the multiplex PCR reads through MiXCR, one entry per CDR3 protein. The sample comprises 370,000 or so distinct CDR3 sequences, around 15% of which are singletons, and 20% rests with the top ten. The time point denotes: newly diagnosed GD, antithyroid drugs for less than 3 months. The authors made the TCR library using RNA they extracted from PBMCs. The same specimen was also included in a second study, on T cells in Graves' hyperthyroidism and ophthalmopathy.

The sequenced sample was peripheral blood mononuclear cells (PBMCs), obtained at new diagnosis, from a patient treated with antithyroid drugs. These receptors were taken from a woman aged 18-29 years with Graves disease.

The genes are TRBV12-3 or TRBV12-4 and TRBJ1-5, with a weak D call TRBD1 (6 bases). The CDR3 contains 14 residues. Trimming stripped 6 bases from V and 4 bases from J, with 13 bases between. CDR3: CASSSHRENQPQHF. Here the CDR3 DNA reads TGTGCCAGCAGCTCACACAGGGAGAATCAGCCCCAGCATTTT.

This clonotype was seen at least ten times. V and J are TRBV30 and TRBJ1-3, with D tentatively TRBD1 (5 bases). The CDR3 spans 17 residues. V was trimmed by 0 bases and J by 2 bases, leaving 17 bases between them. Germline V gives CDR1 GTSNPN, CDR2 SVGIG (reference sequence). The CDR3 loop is CAWSVRGAGSTGNTIYF. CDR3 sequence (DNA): TGTGCCTGGAGTGTACGGGGTGCAGGGTCGACTGGAAACACCATATATTTT.

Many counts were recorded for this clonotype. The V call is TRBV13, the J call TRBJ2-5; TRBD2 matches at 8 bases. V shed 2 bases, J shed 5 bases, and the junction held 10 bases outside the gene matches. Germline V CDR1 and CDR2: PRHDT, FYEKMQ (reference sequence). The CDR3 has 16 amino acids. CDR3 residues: CASSLRGGRFGETQYF. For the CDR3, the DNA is TGTGCCAGCAGCTTACGCGGCGGGAGGTTTGGGGAGACCCAGTACTTC.

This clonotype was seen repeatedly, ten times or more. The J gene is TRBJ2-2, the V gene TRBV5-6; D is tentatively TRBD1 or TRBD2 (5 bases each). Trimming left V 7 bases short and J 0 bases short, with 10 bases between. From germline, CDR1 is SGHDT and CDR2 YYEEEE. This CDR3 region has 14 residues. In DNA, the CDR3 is TGTGCCAGCGGGACCCAGTCGAACACCGGGGAGCTGTTTTTT. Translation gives CASGTQSNTGELFF.

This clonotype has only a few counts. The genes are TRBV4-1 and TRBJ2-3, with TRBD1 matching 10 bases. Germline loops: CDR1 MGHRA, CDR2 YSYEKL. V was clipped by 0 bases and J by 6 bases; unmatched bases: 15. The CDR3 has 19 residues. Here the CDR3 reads CASSQDNPLRDRGLDTQYF. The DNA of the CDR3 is TGCGCCAGCAGCCAAGATAACCCCCTCCGGGACAGGGGACTGGATACGCAGTATTTT.

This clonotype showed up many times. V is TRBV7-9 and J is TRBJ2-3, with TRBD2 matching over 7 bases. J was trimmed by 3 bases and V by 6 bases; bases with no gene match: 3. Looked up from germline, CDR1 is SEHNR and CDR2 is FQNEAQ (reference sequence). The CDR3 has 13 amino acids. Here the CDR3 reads CASRGGFTDTQYF. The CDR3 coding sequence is TGTGCCAGCAGGGGGGGGTTTACAGATACGCAGTATTTT.

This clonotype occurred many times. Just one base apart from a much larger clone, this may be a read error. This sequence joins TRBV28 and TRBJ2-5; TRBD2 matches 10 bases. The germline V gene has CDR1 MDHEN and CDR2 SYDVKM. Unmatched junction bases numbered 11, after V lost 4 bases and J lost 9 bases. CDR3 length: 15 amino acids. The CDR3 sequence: CASSWSGRELEAQYF. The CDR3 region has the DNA TGTGCCAGCAGTTGGAGCGGGAGGGAGTTGGAGGCCCAGTACTTC. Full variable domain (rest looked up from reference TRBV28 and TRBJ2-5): DVKVTQSSRYLVKRTGEKVFLECVQDMDHENMFWYRQDPGLGLRLIYFSYDVKMKEKGDIPEGYSVSREKKERFSLILESASTNQTSMYLCASSWSGRELEAQYFGPGTRLLVL.

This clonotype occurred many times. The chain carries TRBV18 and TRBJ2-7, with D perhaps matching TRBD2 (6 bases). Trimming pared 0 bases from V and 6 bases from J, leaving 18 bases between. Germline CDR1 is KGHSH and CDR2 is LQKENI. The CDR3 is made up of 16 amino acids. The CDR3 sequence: CASSPPGGWGPSEQYF. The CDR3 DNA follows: TGTGCCAGCTCACCACCCGGGGGTTGGGGACCGTCCGAGCAGTACTTC.